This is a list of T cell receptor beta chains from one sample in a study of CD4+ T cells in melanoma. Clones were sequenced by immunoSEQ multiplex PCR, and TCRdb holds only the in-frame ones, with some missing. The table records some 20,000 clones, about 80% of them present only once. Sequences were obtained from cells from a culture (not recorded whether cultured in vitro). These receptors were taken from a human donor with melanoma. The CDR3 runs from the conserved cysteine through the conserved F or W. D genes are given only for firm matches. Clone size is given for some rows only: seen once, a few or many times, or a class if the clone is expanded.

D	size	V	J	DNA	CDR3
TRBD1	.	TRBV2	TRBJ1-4	TGTGCCAGCAGGAGACAGGGGGTGGATGAAAAACTGTTTTTT	CASRRQGVDEKLFF
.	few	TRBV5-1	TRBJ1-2	TGCGCCAGCAGCTTGGGGGGACCGTACCCGGGGCGCGATGGCTACACCTTC	CASSLGGPYPGRDGYTF
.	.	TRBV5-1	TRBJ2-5	TGCGCCAGCAGCTTGGAAATTGGCAGGCCGGGCGAAGAGACCCAGTACTTC	CASSLEIGRPGEETQYF
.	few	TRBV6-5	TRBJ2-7	TGTGCCAGCGGGGCAGGGCCCTACGAGCAGTACTTC	CASGAGPYEQYF
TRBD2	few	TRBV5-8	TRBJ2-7	TGTGCCAGCAGCTTGCCTAGCGGGGATACCTACGAGCAGTACTTC	CASSLPSGDTYEQYF
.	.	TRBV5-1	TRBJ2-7	TGCGCCAGCAGCTTTGGACATAGCTCCTACGAGCAGTACTTC	CASSFGHSSYEQYF
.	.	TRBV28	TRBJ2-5	TGTGCCAGCAGTTTATCCCAAGAGACCCAGTACTTC	CASSLSQETQYF
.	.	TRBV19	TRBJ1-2	TGTGCCAGTATGTCCGGGGGGCTCGGCTATGGCTACACCTTC	CASMSGGLGYGYTF
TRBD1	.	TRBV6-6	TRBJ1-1	TGTGCCAGCACCCTGGACAGGGCAAACACTGAAGCTTTCTTT	CASTLDRANTEAFF
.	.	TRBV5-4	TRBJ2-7	TGTGCCAGCAGCCTCCGGGGTTATTCCTACGAGCAGTACTTC	CASSLRGYSYEQYF
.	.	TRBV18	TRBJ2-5	TGTGCCAGCTCACCGATTTCCATAGCATGGCAAGAGACCCAGTACTTC	CASSPISIAWQETQYF
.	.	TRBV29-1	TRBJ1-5	TGCAGCGTTGGGCAGGGGCTCGATCAGCCCCAGCATTTT	CSVGQGLDQPQHF
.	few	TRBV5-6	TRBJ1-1	TGTGCCAGCAGCTTGAGCCAGTCTGAAGCTTTCTTT	CASSLSQSEAFF
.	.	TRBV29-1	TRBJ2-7	TGCAGCGTTGGAGAAGGAGAAAAGCAGTACTTC	CSVGEGEKQYF
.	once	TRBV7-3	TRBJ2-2	TGTGCCAGCAGCCCAAGCGACCATAACACCGGGGAGCTGTTTTTT	CASSPSDHNTGELFF
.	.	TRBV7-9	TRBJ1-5	TGTGCCAGCAGCGTTGGGGGAGATCAGCCCCAGCATTTT	CASSVGGDQPQHF
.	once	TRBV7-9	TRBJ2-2	TGTGCCAGCAGCTCGGGACTCCCGCCTTATGGCGGGGAGCTGTTTTTT	CASSSGLPPYGGELFF
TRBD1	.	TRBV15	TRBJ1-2	TGTGCCACCAGCAGGGGGACAGTAAATACCAATGGCTACACCTTC	CATSRGTVNTNGYTF
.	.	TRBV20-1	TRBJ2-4	TGCAGTGCGGACGGACTCAACATTCAGTACTTC	CSADGLNIQYF
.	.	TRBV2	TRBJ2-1	TGTGCCAGCAGTGCGGCTAGACGGGTTGGTGAGCAGTTCTTC	CASSAARRVGEQFF
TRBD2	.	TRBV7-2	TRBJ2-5	TGTGCCAGCAGCTTAGCGCGGGGGGAGACCCAGTACTTC	CASSLARGETQYF
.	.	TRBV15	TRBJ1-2	TGTGCCACCAGCAGAGGAGCTAACTATGGCTACACCTTC	CATSRGANYGYTF
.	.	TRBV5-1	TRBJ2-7	TGCGCCAGCAGCCTTCCGGGCCCACGGGGGGAGCAGTACTTC	CASSLPGPRGEQYF
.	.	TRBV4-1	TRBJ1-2	TGCGCCAGCAGCCACCCTCCGGGACGGCTAGACTATGGCTACACCTTC	CASSHPPGRLDYGYTF
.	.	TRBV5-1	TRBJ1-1	TGCGCCAGCAGCTTGTTGGGGGAGGGTCACACTGAAGCTTTCTTT	CASSLLGEGHTEAFF
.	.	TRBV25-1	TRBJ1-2	TGTGCCAGCAGTTGGCCAGGGGACGGCTACACCTTC	CASSWPGDGYTF
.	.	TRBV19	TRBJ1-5	TGTGCCAGTAGTATGAAACAGGGTGGCCAGCCCCAGCATTTT	CASSMKQGGQPQHF
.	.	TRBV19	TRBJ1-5	TGTGCCAGTAGTGCGACTGGGAATACGCCCCAGCATTTT	CASSATGNTPQHF
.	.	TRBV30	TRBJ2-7	TGTGCCTGGAGTTTGGGACCGGCCTACGAGCAGTACTTC	CAWSLGPAYEQYF
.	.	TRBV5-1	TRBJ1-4	TGCGCCAGCAGCTTGTCGGCTGCAACTAATGAAAAACTGTTTTTT	CASSLSAATNEKLFF
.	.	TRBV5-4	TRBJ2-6	TGTGCCAGCAGCAAGGGGGTTGGGGCCAACGTCCTGACTTTC	CASSKGVGANVLTF
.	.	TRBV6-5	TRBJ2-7	TGTGCCAGCAGTTACTCACGGGCAGGGGCCTCCTACGAGCAGTACTTC	CASSYSRAGASYEQYF
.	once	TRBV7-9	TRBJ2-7	TGTGCCAGCAGCAAATCCGGGATACGATACGAGCAGTACTTC	CASSKSGIRYEQYF
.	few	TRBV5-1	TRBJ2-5	TGCGCCAGCAGCTTGGAGCCTCAAGAGACCCAGTACTTC	CASSLEPQETQYF
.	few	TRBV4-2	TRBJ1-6	TGTGCCAGCAGCCAACCTCAGGAGTTCGGAAATTCACCCCTCCACTTT	CASSQPQEFGNSPLHF
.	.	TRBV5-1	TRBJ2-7	TGCGCCAGCAGGGAGATTTTGGGGTACGAGCAGTACTTC	CASREILGYEQYF
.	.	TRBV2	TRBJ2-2	TGTGCCAGCAAAGGACAAATGAACACCGGGGAGCTGTTTTTT	CASKGQMNTGELFF
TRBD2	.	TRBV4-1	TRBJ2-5	TGCGCCAGCAGCCAGACTAGCGGGCCAGAGACCCAGTACTTC	CASSQTSGPETQYF
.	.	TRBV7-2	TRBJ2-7	TGTGCCAGCAGCTTTGTCCAGGGCGCCTACGAGCAGTACTTC	CASSFVQGAYEQYF
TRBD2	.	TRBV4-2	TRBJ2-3	TGTGCCAGCAGCCCAGGGACTAGCGGGGGCACAGATACGCAGTATTTT	CASSPGTSGGTDTQYF
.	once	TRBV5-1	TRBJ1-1	TGCGCCAGCAGCTTGGGGTCAGGGCCGGCAGAGTGGACTGAAGCTTTCTTT	CASSLGSGPAEWTEAFF
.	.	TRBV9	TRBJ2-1	TGTGCCAGCAGCGGGCCGGGGCGGGGCTACAATGAGCAGTTCTTC	CASSGPGRGYNEQFF